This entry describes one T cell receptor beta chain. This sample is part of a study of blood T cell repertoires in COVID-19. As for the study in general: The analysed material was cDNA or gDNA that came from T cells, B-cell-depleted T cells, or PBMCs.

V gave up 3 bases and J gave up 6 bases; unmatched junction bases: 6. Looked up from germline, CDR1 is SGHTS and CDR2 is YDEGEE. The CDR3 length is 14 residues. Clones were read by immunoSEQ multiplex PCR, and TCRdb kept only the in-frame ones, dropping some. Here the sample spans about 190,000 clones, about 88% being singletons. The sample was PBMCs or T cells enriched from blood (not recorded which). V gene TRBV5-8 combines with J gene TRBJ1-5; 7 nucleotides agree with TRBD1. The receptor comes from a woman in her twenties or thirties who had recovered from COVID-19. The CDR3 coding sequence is TGTGCCAGCAGCTACTGGGACAGAGGTCAGCCCCAGCATTTT. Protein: CASSYWDRGQPQHF.